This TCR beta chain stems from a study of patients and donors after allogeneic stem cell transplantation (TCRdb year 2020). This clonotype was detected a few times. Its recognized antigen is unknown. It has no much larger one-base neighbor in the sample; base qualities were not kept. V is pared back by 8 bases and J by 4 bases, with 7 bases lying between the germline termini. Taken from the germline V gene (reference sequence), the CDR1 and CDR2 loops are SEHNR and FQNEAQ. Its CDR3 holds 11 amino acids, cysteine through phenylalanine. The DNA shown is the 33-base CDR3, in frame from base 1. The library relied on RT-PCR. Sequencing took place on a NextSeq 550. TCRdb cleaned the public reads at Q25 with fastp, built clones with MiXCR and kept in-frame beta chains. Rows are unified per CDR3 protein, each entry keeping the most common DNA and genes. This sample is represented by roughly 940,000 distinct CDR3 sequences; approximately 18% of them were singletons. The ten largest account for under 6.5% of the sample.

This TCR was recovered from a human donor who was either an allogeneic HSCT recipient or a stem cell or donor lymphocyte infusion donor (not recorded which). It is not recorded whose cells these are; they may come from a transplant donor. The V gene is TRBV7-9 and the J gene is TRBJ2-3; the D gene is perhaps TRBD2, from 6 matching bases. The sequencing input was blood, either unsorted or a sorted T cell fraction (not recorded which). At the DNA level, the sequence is TGTGCCAGCTGGGGGGCAGATACGCAGTATTTT. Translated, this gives CASWGADTQYF.